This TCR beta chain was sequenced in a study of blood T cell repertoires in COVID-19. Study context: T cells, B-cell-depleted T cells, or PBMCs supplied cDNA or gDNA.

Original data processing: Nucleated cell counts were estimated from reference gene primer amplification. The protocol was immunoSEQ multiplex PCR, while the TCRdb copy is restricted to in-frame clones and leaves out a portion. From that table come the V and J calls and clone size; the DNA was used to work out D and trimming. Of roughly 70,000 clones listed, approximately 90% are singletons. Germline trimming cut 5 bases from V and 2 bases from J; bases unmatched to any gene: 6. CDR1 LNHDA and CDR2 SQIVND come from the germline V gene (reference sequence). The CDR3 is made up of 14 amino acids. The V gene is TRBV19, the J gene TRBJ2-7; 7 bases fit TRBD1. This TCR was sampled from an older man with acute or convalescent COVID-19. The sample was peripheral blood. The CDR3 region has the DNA TGTGCCAGTAGTCCGGACAGGCCTGCCTACGAGCAGTACTTC. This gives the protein CASSPDRPAYEQYF.